Listed below are T cell receptor beta chains from one sample, sequenced in a study of T cell responses to AZD1222 COVID-19 vaccine. The method was immunoSEQ multiplex PCR; TCRdb's version includes in-frame clones alone and lacks a portion of them. The sample records about 120,000 clones, approximately 90% being singletons. The sample was peripheral blood, taken on day 0 of AZD1222 vaccination. Every receptor here comes from an adult in good health. Each CDR3 is given with its conserved first and last residue. D genes are given only for firm matches.

J gene,D gene,V gene,CDR3 protein,CDR3 DNA
TRBJ2-7,.,TRBV21-1,CASSKPRDLLYEQYF,TGTGCCAGCAGCAAACCCCGGGACCTCCTCTACGAGCAGTACTTC
TRBJ2-5,.,TRBV9,CASSVDGAGETQYF,TGTGCCAGCAGCGTAGACGGGGCCGGGGAGACCCAGTACTTC
TRBJ1-2,.,TRBV6-5,CASSYGDYGYTF,TGTGCCAGCAGTTACGGGGACTATGGCTACACCTTC
TRBJ2-3,.,TRBV29-1,CSVEKGGTDTQYF,TGCAGCGTTGAAAAGGGTGGCACAGATACGCAGTATTTT
TRBJ2-5,.,TRBV5-1,CASSLADYPPETQYF,TGCGCCAGCAGCCTTGCGGACTACCCCCCGGAGACCCAGTACTTC
TRBJ1-3,.,TRBV12-2,CASFGGDSGNTIYF,TGTGCAAGTTTCGGAGGCGACTCTGGAAACACCATATATTTT
TRBJ1-2,.,TRBV5-8,CASSFGKANYGYTF,TGTGCCAGCAGCTTCGGTAAAGCTAACTATGGCTACACCTTC
TRBJ1-2,.,TRBV7-2,CASTAEWGVYGYTF,TGTGCCAGCACCGCAGAATGGGGGGTCTATGGCTACACCTTC
TRBJ1-2,.,TRBV28,CASSLYQDGNYGYTF,TGTGCCAGCAGTTTATATCAGGACGGGAACTATGGCTACACCTTC
TRBJ1-5,TRBD1,TRBV4-2,CASSSSTGVSNQPQHF,TGTGCCAGCAGCTCTTCGACAGGGGTAAGCAATCAGCCCCAGCATTTT
TRBJ2-7,.,TRBV20-1,CSARDQYEQYF,TGCAGTGCTCGGGACCAGTACGAGCAGTACTTC